Shown below are 14 T cell receptor beta chains from a single sample sequenced in a study of cytomegalovirus exposure and HLA in healthy donors. The PCR made use of 60 Vbeta and 13 Jbeta primers. The assay was immunoSEQ multiplex PCR, and TCRdb's table has in-frame clones only and misses some. The profile shows 180,000 or so clones, 82% of them singletons. Sample: PBMCs. These receptors were obtained from a man in his forties in good health and CMV-seronegative.

This rearrangement joins TRBV7-8 to TRBJ2-7, with D hard to call. Trimming removed 4 bases at V and 0 bases at J, with 7 bases between. The V gene's germline CDR1 is SGHVS and CDR2 FQNEAQ. The CDR3 extends over 13 amino acids. The CDR3 sequence: CASSYTSSYEQYF. DNA for the CDR3: TGTGCCAGCAGCTACACAAGCTCCTACGAGCAGTACTTC.

This sequence joins TRBV29-1 and TRBJ1-2; 8 bases map to TRBD1. The V and J ends lost 5 bases and 4 bases, in that order; junction bases with no gene match: 9. The CDR3 is made up of 14 amino acids. Germline values: CDR1 SQVTM, CDR2 ANQGSEA. CDR3 DNA: TGCAGCGTTCAATCAGGGGGCAGAAGCTATGGCTACACCTTC. Its protein product is CSVQSGGRSYGYTF.

This clone was picked up a small number of times. The chain is built from TRBV5-1 and TRBJ2-1; 7 positions match TRBD2. In germline, CDR1 is SGHRS, CDR2 YFSETQ. The CDR3 has 15 residues. V lost 1 base and J lost 6; bases outside the gene matches: 7. The CDR3: CASSLQAGPLNEQFF. The CDR3 DNA follows: TGCGCCAGCAGCTTGCAAGCGGGACCCCTCAATGAGCAGTTCTTC.

The chain joins TRBV2 to TRBJ1-3, with TRBD1 as a possible D gene (6 bases). Trimming shortened V by 6 bases and J by 0 bases, and 12 bases separated the two germline ends. Germline values: CDR1 SNHLY, CDR2 FYNNEI. The CDR3 runs 15 residues. CDR3 region: CASSQGQSSGNTIYF. CDR3 nucleotide sequence: TGTGCCAGCAGCCAGGGACAAAGCTCTGGAAACACCATATATTTT.

The CDR3 DNA reads as TGTGCCAGCAGCGACCCCTCCCAGGACTGGAAAGAGACCCAGTACTTC. Translated: CASSDPSQDWKETQYF. The chain carries TRBV2 and TRBJ2-5, with TRBD2 as a possible D gene (5 bases). The germline V gene has CDR1 SNHLY and CDR2 FYNNEI. V lost 6 bases and J lost 3, with 20 bases in between. The length of the CDR3 is 16 residues.

The chain combines TRBV11-3 with TRBJ2-7; perhaps TRBD2 as D (5 bases). This CDR3 contains 16 residues. The V end lost 6 bases, the J end lost 3 bases, and 21 bases lay between the germline ends. Germline V lookup: CDR1 SGHNT, CDR2 YENEEA. CDR3 sequence reads: CASSSGVGLGSYEQYF. The CDR3, as DNA: TGTGCCAGCAGTTCCGGAGTAGGGTTGGGGAGCTACGAGCAGTACTTC.

J is TRBJ2-1 and V is TRBV30; D remains unclear. Trimming shortened V by 6 bases and J by 6 bases, and 6 bases separated the two germline ends. This CDR3 contains 10 residues. From germline, CDR1 is GTSNPN and CDR2 SVGIG (reference sequence). CDR3 in amino acids: CACRSNEQFF. The CDR3 nucleotides are TGTGCCTGCCGGAGCAATGAGCAGTTCTTC.

This clone came up once. The chain uses TRBV4-3 and TRBJ1-5, with 10 bases that match TRBD1. Germline lookup yields CDR1 LGHNA and CDR2 YSLEER. This CDR3 has 15 amino acids. With 0 bases clipped from V and 9 bases from J, the junction kept 5 bases outside the gene matches. The CDR3 bases are TGCGCCAGCAGCCAAGATGGGACAGGGGTAAGGCCCCAGCATTTT. Its translation: CASSQDGTGVRPQHF.

In this sample, this clone turned up a few times. CDR3 nucleotides: TGTGCCAGCAGCTTAGGGGGGCGCAATGAAAAACTGTTTTTT. This gives the protein CASSLGGRNEKLFF. The chain recombines TRBV7-2 with TRBJ1-4; a weak D match, TRBD1 (6 bases). Deletions cut 1 base from V and 5 bases from J, with 8 bases between. Germline loops: CDR1 SGHTA, CDR2 FQGNSA. CDR3 length: 14 amino acids.

There are a few counts of this clone. V is TRBV30 and J is TRBJ2-2; 7 bases match TRBD1. J was trimmed by 4 bases and V by 3 bases; bases with no gene match: 8. Germline V CDR1 and CDR2: GTSNPN, SVGIG (reference sequence). The CDR3 is 15 residues long. This CDR3 is CAWRPHRGATGELFF. CDR3 sequence (DNA): TGTGCCTGGAGGCCCCACAGGGGCGCCACCGGGGAGCTGTTTTTT.

The DNA for the CDR3 is TGCAGCACCCGGGACAACTACGAGCAGTACTTC. Translated, it gives CSTRDNYEQYF. V and J are TRBV29-1 and TRBJ2-7; weak D call: TRBD1 (6 bases). The CDR3 length is 11 residues. Trimming took off 8 bases at V and 3 bases at J, with 11 bases between the two ends. Per germline, CDR1 SQVTM and CDR2 ANQGSEA.

The chain has TRBV2 and TRBJ2-5; 9 positions match TRBD2. The germline CDR1 and CDR2 sequences are SNHLY and FYNNEI. The CDR3 contains 15 residues. Trimming removed 4 bases from V and 1 base from J; junction bases left unmatched: 4. The CDR3 region has the DNA TGTGCCAGCAGTGCCCGGCGGGGGGGCCAAGAGACCCAGTACTTC. Translated, it gives CASSARRGGQETQYF.

The V call is TRBV5-1, the J call TRBJ1-1; unclear D gene. The CDR3 runs 14 residues. Germline loops: CDR1 SGHRS, CDR2 YFSETQ. Deletions cut 2 bases from V and 4 bases from J, with 12 bases between. The CDR3 DNA reads as TGCGCCAGCAGCTTAAACCTAGTGGGCACTGAAGCTTTCTTT. It codes for CASSLNLVGTEAFF.

The chain has TRBV6-5 and TRBJ1-5; D possibly corresponds to TRBD1 (5 bases). Trimming took 6 bases from V and 7 from J, leaving 13 bases between them. Germline V CDR1 and CDR2: MNHEY, SVGAGI. This CDR3 has 13 residues. The CDR3 DNA is TGTGCCAGCAGGGCAGGGTTGGGGCAGCCCCAGCATTTT. Protein sequence: CASRAGLGQPQHF.